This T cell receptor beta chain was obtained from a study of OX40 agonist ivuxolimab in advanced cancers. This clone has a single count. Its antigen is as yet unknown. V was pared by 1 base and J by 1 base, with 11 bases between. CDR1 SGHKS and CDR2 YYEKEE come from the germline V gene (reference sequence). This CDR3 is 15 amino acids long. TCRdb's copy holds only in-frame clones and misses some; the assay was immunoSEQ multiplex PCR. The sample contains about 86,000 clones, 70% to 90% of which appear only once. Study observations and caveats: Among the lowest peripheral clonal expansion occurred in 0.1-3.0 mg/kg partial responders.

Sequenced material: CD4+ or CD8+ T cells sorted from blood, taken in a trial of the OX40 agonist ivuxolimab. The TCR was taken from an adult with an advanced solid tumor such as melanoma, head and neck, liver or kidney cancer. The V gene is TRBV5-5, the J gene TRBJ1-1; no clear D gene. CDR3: CASSLYRAANTEAFF. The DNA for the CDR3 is TGTGCCAGCAGCTTGTATCGGGCAGCGAACACTGAAGCTTTCTTT.